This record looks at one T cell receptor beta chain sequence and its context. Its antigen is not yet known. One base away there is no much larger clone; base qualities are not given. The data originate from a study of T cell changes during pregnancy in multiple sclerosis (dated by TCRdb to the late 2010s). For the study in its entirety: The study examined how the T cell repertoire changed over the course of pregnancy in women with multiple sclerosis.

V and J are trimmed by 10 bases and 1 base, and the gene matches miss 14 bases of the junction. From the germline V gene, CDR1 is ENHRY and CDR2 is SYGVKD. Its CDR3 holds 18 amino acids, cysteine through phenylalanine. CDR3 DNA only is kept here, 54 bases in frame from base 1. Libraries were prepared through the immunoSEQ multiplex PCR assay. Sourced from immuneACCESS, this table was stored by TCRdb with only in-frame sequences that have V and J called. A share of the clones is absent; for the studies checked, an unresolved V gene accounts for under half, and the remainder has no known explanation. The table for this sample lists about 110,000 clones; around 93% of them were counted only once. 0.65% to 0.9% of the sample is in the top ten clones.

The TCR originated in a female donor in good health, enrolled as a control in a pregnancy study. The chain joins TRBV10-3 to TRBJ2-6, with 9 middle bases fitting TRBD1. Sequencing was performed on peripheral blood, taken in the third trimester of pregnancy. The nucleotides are TGTGCCACCGCTTCACTGGGACAGGGTGGATCTGGGGCCAACGTCCTGACTTTC. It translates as CATASLGQGGSGANVLTF.